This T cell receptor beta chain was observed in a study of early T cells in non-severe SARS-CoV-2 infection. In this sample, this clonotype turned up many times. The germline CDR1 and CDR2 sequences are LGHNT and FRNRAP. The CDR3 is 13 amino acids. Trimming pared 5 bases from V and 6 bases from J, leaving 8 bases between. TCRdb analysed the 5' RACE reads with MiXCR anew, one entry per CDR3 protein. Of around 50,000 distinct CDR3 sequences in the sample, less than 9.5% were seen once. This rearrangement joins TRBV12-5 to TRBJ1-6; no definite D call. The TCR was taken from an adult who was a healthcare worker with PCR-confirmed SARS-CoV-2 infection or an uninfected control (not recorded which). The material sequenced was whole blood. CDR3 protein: CASGLNPNSPLHF. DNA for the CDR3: TGTGCTAGTGGTCTCAACCCTAATTCACCCCTCCACTTT.